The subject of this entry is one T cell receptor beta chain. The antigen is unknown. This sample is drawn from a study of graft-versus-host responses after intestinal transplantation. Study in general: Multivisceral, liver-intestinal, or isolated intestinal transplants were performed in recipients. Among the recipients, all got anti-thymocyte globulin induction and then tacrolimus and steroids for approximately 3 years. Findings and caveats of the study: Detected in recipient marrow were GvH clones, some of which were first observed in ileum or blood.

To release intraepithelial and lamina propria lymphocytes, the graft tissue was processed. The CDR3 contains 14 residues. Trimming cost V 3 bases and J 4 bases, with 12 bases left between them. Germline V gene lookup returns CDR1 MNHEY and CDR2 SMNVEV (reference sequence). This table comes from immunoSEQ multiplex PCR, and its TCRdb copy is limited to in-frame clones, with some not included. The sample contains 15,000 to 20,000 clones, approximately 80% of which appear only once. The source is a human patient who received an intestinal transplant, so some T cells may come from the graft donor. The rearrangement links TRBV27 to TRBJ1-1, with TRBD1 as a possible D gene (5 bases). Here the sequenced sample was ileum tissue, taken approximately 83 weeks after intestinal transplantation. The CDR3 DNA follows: TGTGCCAGCAGTTTTACGGGGCTAGGCACTGAAGCTTTCTTT. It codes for CASSFTGLGTEAFF.